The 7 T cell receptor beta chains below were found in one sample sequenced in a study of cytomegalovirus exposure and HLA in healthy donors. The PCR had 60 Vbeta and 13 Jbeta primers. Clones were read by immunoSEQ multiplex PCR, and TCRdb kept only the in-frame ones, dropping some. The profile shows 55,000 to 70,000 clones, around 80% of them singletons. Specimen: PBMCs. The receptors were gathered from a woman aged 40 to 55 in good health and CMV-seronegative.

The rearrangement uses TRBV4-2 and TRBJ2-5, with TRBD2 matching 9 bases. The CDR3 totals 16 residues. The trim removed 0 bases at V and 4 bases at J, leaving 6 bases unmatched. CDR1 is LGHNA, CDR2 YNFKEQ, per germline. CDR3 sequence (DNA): TGTGCCAGCAGCCAAGAGGTAGCGGGAGATGGAGAGACCCAGTACTTC. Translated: CASSQEVAGDGETQYF.

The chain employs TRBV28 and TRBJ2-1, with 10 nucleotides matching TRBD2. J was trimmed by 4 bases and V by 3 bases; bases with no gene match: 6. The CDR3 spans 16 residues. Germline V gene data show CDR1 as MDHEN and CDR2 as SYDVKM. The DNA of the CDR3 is TGTGCCAGCAGTTTGAGGGGGACTAGCGTATACAATGAGCAGTTCTTC. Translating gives CASSLRGTSVYNEQFF.

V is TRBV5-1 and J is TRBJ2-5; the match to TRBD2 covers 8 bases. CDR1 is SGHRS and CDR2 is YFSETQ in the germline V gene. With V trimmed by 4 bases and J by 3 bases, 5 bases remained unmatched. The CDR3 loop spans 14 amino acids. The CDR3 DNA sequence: TGCGCCAGCAGCAGCCGGGAGGGAAAAGAGACCCAGTACTTC. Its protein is CASSSREGKETQYF.

The CDR3 here is CASSRSQGSEKLFF. CDR3 bases: TGTGCCAGCAGCCGATCACAGGGTTCTGAAAAACTGTTTTTT. The chain uses TRBV7-9 and TRBJ1-4; TRBD1 might be the D (6 bases). CDR3 length equals 14 residues. Trimming took 5 bases from V and 7 from J, leaving 14 bases between them. Germline CDR1 reads SEHNR; CDR2 reads FQNEAQ (reference sequence).

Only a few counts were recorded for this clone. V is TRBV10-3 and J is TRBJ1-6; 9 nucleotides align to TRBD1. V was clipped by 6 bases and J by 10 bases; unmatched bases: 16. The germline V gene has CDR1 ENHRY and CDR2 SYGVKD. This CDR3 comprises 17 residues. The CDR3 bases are TGTGCCATCAGGGGATCGGAAAACAGGGGGCAGGAATCACCCCTCCACTTT. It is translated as CAIRGSENRGQESPLHF.

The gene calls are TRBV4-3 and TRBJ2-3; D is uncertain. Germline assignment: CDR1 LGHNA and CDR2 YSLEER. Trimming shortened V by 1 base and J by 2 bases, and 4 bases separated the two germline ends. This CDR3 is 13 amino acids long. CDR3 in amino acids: CASSQGATDTQYF. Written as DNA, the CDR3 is TGCGCCAGCAGCCAAGGGGCCACAGATACGCAGTATTTT.

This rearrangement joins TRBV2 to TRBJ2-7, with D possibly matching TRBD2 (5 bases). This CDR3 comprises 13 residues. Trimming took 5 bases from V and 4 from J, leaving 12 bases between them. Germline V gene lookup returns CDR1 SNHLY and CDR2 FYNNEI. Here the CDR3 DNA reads TGTGCCAGCAGTCGAGGACTTCCTTACGAGCAGTACTTC. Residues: CASSRGLPYEQYF.